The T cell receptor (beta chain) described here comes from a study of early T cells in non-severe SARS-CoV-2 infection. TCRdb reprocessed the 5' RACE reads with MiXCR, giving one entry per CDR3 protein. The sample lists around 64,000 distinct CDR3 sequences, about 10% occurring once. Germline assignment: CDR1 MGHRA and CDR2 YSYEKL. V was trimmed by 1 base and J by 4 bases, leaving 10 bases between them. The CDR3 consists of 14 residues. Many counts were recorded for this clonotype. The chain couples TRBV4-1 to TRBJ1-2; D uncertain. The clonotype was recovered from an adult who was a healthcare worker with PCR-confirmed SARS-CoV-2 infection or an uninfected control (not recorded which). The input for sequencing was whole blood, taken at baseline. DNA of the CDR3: TGCGCCAGCAGCCAAGTTAAAGGCTTCTATGGCTACACCTTC. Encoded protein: CASSQVKGFYGYTF.